This T cell receptor beta chain emerged from a study of blood T cell repertoires in COVID-19. Before being deemed recovered, Cohort 3 donors had two negative PCRs, clearance, or symptom resolution. V was cut by 4 bases and J by 0 bases, with 14 bases left in between. Germline lookup yields CDR1 SGHTA and CDR2 FQGNSA. This CDR3 has 16 amino acids. Only in-frame clones appear in the TCRdb table, and some are missing; sequencing was by immunoSEQ multiplex PCR. The repertoire consists of under 200,000 clones, with over 75% occurring once and the leading ten covering about 10%. Sequencing was performed on PBMCs or T cells enriched from blood (not recorded which). V usage is TRBV7-2 and J usage is TRBJ2-3; D perhaps matches TRBD1 (6 bases). The TCR sequence derives from a man between 50 and 59 years old who had recovered from COVID-19. CDR3 bases: TGTGCCAGCAGCTCAATAGGGACATCTAGCACAGATACGCAGTATTTT. Encoded protein: CASSSIGTSSTDTQYF.